A single sample gave rise to the 12 T cell receptor beta chains below, sequenced in a study of T-cell reconstitution after alpha-beta-depleted transplantation in children. For TCRbeta, the library was prepared with unique molecular identifiers. TCRdb re-called the PCR reads with MiXCR, one entry per CDR3 protein. Of 210,000 or so distinct CDR3 sequences in the sample, under 13% were seen once. The sequencing here drew on PBMCs, taken before TCRalphabeta/CD19-depleted stem cell transplant. These TCRs come from a child younger than two with acute myeloid leukemia, due to receive a stem cell transplant.

There are many counts of this clonotype. The CDR3 DNA reads TGCAGTGCGTCACTAGCGGCAAAAAACACCGGGGAGCTGTTTTTT. Translated: CSASLAAKNTGELFF. The chain employs TRBV20-1 and TRBJ2-2, with 8 bases aligning to TRBD2. Germline CDR1 and CDR2: DFQATT and SNEGSKA (reference sequence). The CDR3 runs 15 residues. With V trimmed by 6 bases and J by 2 bases, 8 bases remained unmatched.

This clonotype occurred many times. This chain links TRBV28 with TRBJ2-3, with D perhaps matching TRBD1 (6 bases). Germline-derived CDR1 and CDR2 are MDHEN and SYDVKM. The V end lost 3 bases, the J end lost 3 bases, and 13 bases lay between the germline ends. This CDR3 is built from 15 residues. CDR3 nucleotide sequence: TGTGCCAGCAGTTTTCTGGGGGACACGACAGATACGCAGTATTTT. As protein: CASSFLGDTTDTQYF.

A word on this clonotype: One end of the junction fails to match germline, which may point to a read error. This chain links TRBV20-1 with TRBJ2-3, with 13 bases aligning to TRBD2. The CDR3 totals 16 residues. CDR1 is DFQATT and CDR2 is SNEGSKA in the germline V gene (reference sequence). The CDR3 DNA follows: TGCAGTGCTAGAGCGACTAGCGGGAGGCAGGGGAATACACAGTATTTT. The encoded protein is CSARATSGRQGNTQYF.

This clonotype showed up many times. This chain links TRBV27 with TRBJ1-5, with unresolved D. Trimming left V 6 bases short and J 4 bases short, with 10 bases between. Germline V CDR1 and CDR2: MNHEY, SMNVEV (reference sequence). This CDR3 is 13 amino acids long. CDR3 DNA: TGTGCCAGCAGCCCCGGGCGGAATCAGCCCCAGCATTTT. Protein product: CASSPGRNQPQHF.

This clonotype was observed at least ten times. This chain connects TRBV5-1 to TRBJ2-7; a possible D gene is TRBD2 (5 bases). V lost 0 bases to trimming and J lost 2 bases, with 15 bases between them. This CDR3 contains 16 residues. Germline loops: CDR1 SGHRS, CDR2 YFSETQ. The CDR3 coding sequence is TGCGCCAGCAGCTTGGTATACGGAGCGGAGCCCTACGAGCAGTACTTC. As protein: CASSLVYGAEPYEQYF.

This clonotype was seen a handful of times. The chain couples TRBV30 to TRBJ1-1; 7 bases match TRBD1. J gave up 6 bases and V 3 bases, and 7 bases lay outside the gene matches. CDR1 is GTSNPN, CDR2 SVGIG, per germline (reference sequence). This CDR3 comprises 13 residues. CDR3 DNA: TGTGCCTGGAGCGACAGGGTGGGCGCTGAAGCTTTCTTT. This encodes CAWSDRVGAEAFF.

This clonotype was seen only a few times. The chain carries TRBV5-4 and TRBJ2-5; 8 bases map to TRBD2. V lost 2 bases and J lost 5; bases outside the gene matches: 8. CDR3 size: 15 residues. Germline V gene sequence: CDR1 SGHNT, CDR2 YYREEE (reference sequence). Here the CDR3 reads CASSLNPGLVETQYF. In DNA form, the CDR3 reads TGTGCCAGCAGCTTAAACCCGGGACTAGTGGAGACCCAGTACTTC.

The chain links TRBV5-1 to TRBJ1-1; D remains unclear. Germline V gene sequence: CDR1 SGHRS, CDR2 YFSETQ. V was trimmed by 5 bases and J by 0 bases, leaving 14 bases between them. The CDR3 runs to 15 residues. The CDR3 reads CASSRLGALNTEAFF. The CDR3 DNA reads as TGCGCCAGCAGTCGGTTGGGCGCGCTGAACACTGAAGCTTTCTTT.

This clonotype was seen repeatedly, ten times or more. The chain has TRBV6-5 and TRBJ1-5, with a weak D call TRBD1 (5 bases). This CDR3 contains 13 residues. The germline V and J ends were trimmed by 3 bases and 7 bases, with 10 bases remaining between them. CDR1 and CDR2 from the germline V gene are MNHEY and SVGAGI. CDR3 in amino acids: CASSYGWDQPQHF. Here the CDR3 DNA reads TGTGCCAGCAGTTATGGTTGGGACCAGCCCCAGCATTTT.

The rearrangement links TRBV7-8 to TRBJ1-5; a weak D match, TRBD1 (5 bases). This CDR3 region has 17 residues. Germline CDR1 and CDR2: SGHVS and FQNEAQ. Trimming took off 5 bases at V and 0 bases at J, with 17 bases between the two ends. Here the CDR3 reads CASSPRSGGGSNQPQHF. Written as DNA, the CDR3 is TGTGCCAGCAGCCCCAGGAGTGGTGGGGGTAGCAATCAGCCCCAGCATTTT.

In its sample, this clonotype was seen a few times. V is TRBV11-1 and J is TRBJ2-5; 12 bases align to TRBD2. The CDR3 spans 17 residues. Losses at the gene ends were 5 bases for V and 5 bases for J; bases not matched to a gene: 12. Germline assignment: CDR1 SGHAT and CDR2 FQDESV (reference sequence). CDR3 region: CASSIRLAGASGETQYF. The CDR3 nucleotides read TGTGCCAGCAGCATCCGACTAGCGGGAGCCTCGGGGGAGACCCAGTACTTC.

At least ten counts were recorded for this clonotype. This rearrangement joins TRBV11-2 to TRBJ2-3, with 8 bases fitting TRBD2. The V and J ends lost 4 bases and 0 bases, in that order; junction bases with no gene match: 6. Germline V gene data show CDR1 as SGHAT and CDR2 as FQNNGV. The CDR3 sequence is 16 residues long. The DNA of the CDR3 is TGTGCCAGCAGCTCTCCGGGGGGGACTAGCACAGATACGCAGTATTTT. Protein sequence: CASSSPGGTSTDTQYF.